Sequencing of this TCR beta chain was carried out in a study of breast tumors, draining lymph nodes, adjacent tissues. TCRdb redid the calling of the multiplex PCR reads with MiXCR, one entry per CDR3 protein. The repertoire holds about 180,000 distinct CDR3 sequences, with roughly a third as singletons. Notes on this clonotype: Antigen specificity is unknown.

V gave up 0 bases and J gave up 5 bases; unmatched junction bases: 6. Germline CDR1 and CDR2: DFQATT and SNEGSKA (reference sequence). CDR3 length: 17 residues. Samples came from axillary lymph nodes draining the breast cancer. Study-wide results and limits: Luminal-like breast cancer showed significantly higher tumor–nontumor repertoire similarity than basal-like. Most tumor T cells seemingly derive from lymph node, then expand in tumor. Data only fit, rather than demonstrated, lymph node origin of most tumor T cells. Compared with lymph nodes, tumors were less diverse; compared with nontumor tissue, more.

The chain links TRBV20-1 to TRBJ2-5, with 16 nucleotides matching TRBD2. This TCR was recovered from a female donor with breast cancer. Some clones in this sample may be carry-over from other donors' samples. Material for sequencing was axillary lymph node tissue. CDR3 sequence (DNA): TGCAGTGCTAGAGAGGGGACTAGCGGGAGGGCCGGGGAGACCCAGTACTTC. It is translated as CSAREGTSGRAGETQYF.